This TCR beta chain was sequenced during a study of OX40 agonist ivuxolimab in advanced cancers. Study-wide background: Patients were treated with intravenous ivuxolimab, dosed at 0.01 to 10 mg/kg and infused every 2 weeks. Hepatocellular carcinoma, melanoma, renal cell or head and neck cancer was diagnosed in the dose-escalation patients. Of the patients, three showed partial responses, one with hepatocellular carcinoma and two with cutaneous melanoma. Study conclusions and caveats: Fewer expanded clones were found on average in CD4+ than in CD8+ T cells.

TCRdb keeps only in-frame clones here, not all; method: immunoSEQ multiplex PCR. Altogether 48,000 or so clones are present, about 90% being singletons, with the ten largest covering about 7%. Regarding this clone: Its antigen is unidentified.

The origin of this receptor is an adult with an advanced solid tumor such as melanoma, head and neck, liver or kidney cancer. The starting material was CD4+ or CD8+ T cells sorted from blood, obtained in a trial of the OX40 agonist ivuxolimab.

The CDR3 DNA sequence: TGTGCCAGCAGCCAAGAGGAATTCTCCACTGAAGCTTTCTTT. Protein sequence: CASSQEEFSTEAFF. V and J are TRBV4-2 and TRBJ1-1; D unresolved. Germline CDR1 and CDR2: LGHNA and YNFKEQ. There are 14 residues in the CDR3. The V end was cut by 0 bases, the J end by 4 bases, with 9 bases between.